A selection of T cell receptor beta chains follows, all from one sample in a study of T cell changes during pregnancy in multiple sclerosis. Assay used: immunoSEQ multiplex PCR; TCRdb lists only in-frame clones, some missing. The data hold approximately 40,000 clones, with about nine tenths observed a single time. The input for sequencing was CD8+ T cells from peripheral blood mononuclear cells, taken after pregnancy. The source of these receptors is a female donor with multiple sclerosis, enrolled in a pregnancy study. CDR3s include the opening cysteine and the closing phenylalanine or tryptophan. Each record gives: J gene, D gene, clone size, V gene, CDR3 DNA, CDR3 protein. A D gene is named only where the DNA matches it firmly. Not all rows give a size; the values are once, few, many and, for expanded clones, a class.

j_call: TRBJ1-5
d_call: NA
clone_size: NA
v_call: TRBV19
cdr3_nt: TGTGCCAGTACCGCGCGGGCTGCTGGCAATCAGCCCCAGCATTTT
cdr3_aa: CASTARAAGNQPQHF

j_call: TRBJ2-7
d_call: NA
clone_size: NA
v_call: TRBV6-5
cdr3_nt: TGTGCCAGCAGCTTCCTCCCCGGTGAGCAGTACTTC
cdr3_aa: CASSFLPGEQYF

j_call: TRBJ2-1
d_call: TRBD2
clone_size: once
v_call: TRBV29-1
cdr3_nt: TGCAGCGTTATATTAACGAGCGGGAGCTCATACAATGAGCAGTTCTTC
cdr3_aa: CSVILTSGSSYNEQFF

j_call: TRBJ2-1
d_call: TRBD2
clone_size: once
v_call: TRBV7-8
cdr3_nt: TGTGCCAGCAGCTTAGGGGGGACTAGCGGCTACAATGAGCAGTTCTTC
cdr3_aa: CASSLGGTSGYNEQFF

j_call: TRBJ1-1
d_call: NA
clone_size: NA
v_call: TRBV7-3
cdr3_nt: TGTGCCAGCAGCCCGACAGGTGGGGAAGCTTTCTTT
cdr3_aa: CASSPTGGEAFF

j_call: TRBJ1-1
d_call: TRBD1
clone_size: NA
v_call: TRBV19
cdr3_nt: TGTGCCAGTCGACAGGGGATCGGGGAGGAAGCTTTCTTT
cdr3_aa: CASRQGIGEEAFF

j_call: TRBJ2-5
d_call: NA
clone_size: NA
v_call: TRBV15
cdr3_nt: TGTGCCACCAGCAGAGATATAGGGGTTGGAGAGACCCAGTACTTC
cdr3_aa: CATSRDIGVGETQYF

j_call: TRBJ1-3
d_call: TRBD1
clone_size: NA
v_call: TRBV28
cdr3_nt: TGTGCCAGCAGTCCCCGGGACAGGGGAAACACCATATATTTT
cdr3_aa: CASSPRDRGNTIYF

j_call: TRBJ1-3
d_call: TRBD1
clone_size: NA
v_call: TRBV9
cdr3_nt: TGTGCCAGCAGCGTACGGTTCGAGGACAGGGACTCTGGAAACACCATATATTTT
cdr3_aa: CASSVRFEDRDSGNTIYF

j_call: TRBJ1-4
d_call: NA
clone_size: NA
v_call: TRBV30
cdr3_nt: TGTGCCTGGAGTGTACGGGTGACGGAAAAACTGTTTTTT
cdr3_aa: CAWSVRVTEKLFF

j_call: TRBJ2-1
d_call: TRBD2
clone_size: NA
v_call: TRBV6-4
cdr3_nt: TGTGCCAGTTCGCGAACCGGGCGGGAGCTGAATGAGCAGTTCTTC
cdr3_aa: CASSRTGRELNEQFF

j_call: TRBJ1-1
d_call: NA
clone_size: NA
v_call: TRBV10-3
cdr3_nt: TGTGCCATCAGTGAGGGGGCTCACACTGAAGCTTTCTTT
cdr3_aa: CAISEGAHTEAFF

j_call: TRBJ2-7
d_call: NA
clone_size: NA
v_call: TRBV4-1
cdr3_nt: TGCGCCAGCAGCCAAACGGACGAGCAGTACTTC
cdr3_aa: CASSQTDEQYF

j_call: TRBJ2-7
d_call: NA
clone_size: NA
v_call: TRBV28
cdr3_nt: TGTGCCAGCAGTTCAGGGACTTCTACCTACGAGCAGTACTTC
cdr3_aa: CASSSGTSTYEQYF

j_call: TRBJ1-5
d_call: TRBD1
clone_size: NA
v_call: TRBV6-1
cdr3_nt: TGTGCCAGCCATGCGTGGACAGGGGGACGACAGCCCCAGCATTTT
cdr3_aa: CASHAWTGGRQPQHF

j_call: TRBJ2-7
d_call: NA
clone_size: NA
v_call: TRBV7-3
cdr3_nt: TGTGCCAGCAGTCCCGGCGGGGTACACGAGCAGTACTTC
cdr3_aa: CASSPGGVHEQYF

j_call: TRBJ2-5
d_call: NA
clone_size: once
v_call: TRBV28
cdr3_nt: TGTGCCAGCAGTTTGAGCGACCAAGAGACCCAGTACTTC
cdr3_aa: CASSLSDQETQYF

j_call: TRBJ2-7
d_call: NA
clone_size: NA
v_call: TRBV7-9
cdr3_nt: TGTGCCAGCAGCTTAGATGGTCATGGCAGGGGGGAGAACGAGCAGTACTTC
cdr3_aa: CASSLDGHGRGENEQYF

j_call: TRBJ2-3
d_call: NA
clone_size: NA
v_call: TRBV13
cdr3_nt: TGTGCCAGCAGTTTGAGCCTCACTAGCACAGATACGCAGTATTTT
cdr3_aa: CASSLSLTSTDTQYF

j_call: TRBJ2-1
d_call: TRBD2
clone_size: NA
v_call: TRBV14
cdr3_nt: TGTGCCAGCAGCCAAGAGCTGCCAACGGGAGGCTACAATGAGCAGTTCTTC
cdr3_aa: CASSQELPTGGYNEQFF

j_call: TRBJ1-4
d_call: TRBD1
clone_size: NA
v_call: TRBV11-2
cdr3_nt: TGTGCCAGCAGCGGGGGGACAGGGGGCGGATCGGAAAAACTGTTTTTT
cdr3_aa: CASSGGTGGGSEKLFF

j_call: TRBJ2-1
d_call: NA
clone_size: NA
v_call: TRBV19
cdr3_nt: TGTGCCAGTAGTTTGTTTAGCGGCCCCCTAGACAATGAGCAGTTCTTC
cdr3_aa: CASSLFSGPLDNEQFF

j_call: TRBJ2-1
d_call: TRBD2
clone_size: once
v_call: TRBV27
cdr3_nt: TGTGCCAGCAGGGGGTTGTTGCGGGAGGGCTCCTACAATGAGCAGTTCTTC
cdr3_aa: CASRGLLREGSYNEQFF

j_call: TRBJ2-1
d_call: NA
clone_size: NA
v_call: TRBV7-8
cdr3_nt: TGTGCCAGCAGCACCGATAGGGGGGGCAGGGAGCAGTTCTTC
cdr3_aa: CASSTDRGGREQFF

j_call: TRBJ1-1
d_call: TRBD1
clone_size: NA
v_call: TRBV2
cdr3_nt: TGTGCCAGCAGCCGGGACAGGGGGCTCATGAACACTGAAGCTTTCTTT
cdr3_aa: CASSRDRGLMNTEAFF

j_call: TRBJ2-7
d_call: NA
clone_size: NA
v_call: TRBV7-9
cdr3_nt: TGTGCCAGCAGCCCGGGGTACGAGCAGTACTTC
cdr3_aa: CASSPGYEQYF

j_call: TRBJ2-3
d_call: NA
clone_size: NA
v_call: TRBV10-3
cdr3_nt: TGTGCCATCAGTGGAGGGAGCAACCCAGATACGCAGTATTTT
cdr3_aa: CAISGGSNPDTQYF

j_call: TRBJ2-7
d_call: TRBD2
clone_size: NA
v_call: TRBV29-1
cdr3_nt: TGCAGCGCCGGGAGGAGCTCCTACGAGCAGTACTTC
cdr3_aa: CSAGRSSYEQYF

j_call: TRBJ1-5
d_call: NA
clone_size: few
v_call: TRBV27
cdr3_nt: TGTGCCAGCAGTCACAGGGACCAGAATCAGCCCCAGCATTTT
cdr3_aa: CASSHRDQNQPQHF

j_call: TRBJ2-2
d_call: NA
clone_size: NA
v_call: TRBV5-4
cdr3_nt: TGTGCCAGCAGCTTGGGACAGGAATTTCACACCGGGGAGCTGTTTTTT
cdr3_aa: CASSLGQEFHTGELFF

j_call: TRBJ1-1
d_call: NA
clone_size: NA
v_call: TRBV21-1
cdr3_nt: TGTGCCAGCAGGTTCTTGCTAGCAATTCGCACTGAAGCTTTCTTT
cdr3_aa: CASRFLLAIRTEAFF

j_call: TRBJ1-1
d_call: NA
clone_size: NA
v_call: TRBV9
cdr3_nt: TGTGCCAGCAGCACTAGGACCGGGGAAGCTTTCTTT
cdr3_aa: CASSTRTGEAFF

j_call: TRBJ1-5
d_call: TRBD1
clone_size: NA
v_call: TRBV2
cdr3_nt: TGTGCCAGCAGTTCCAGGGGGAGCAATCAGCCCCAGCATTTT
cdr3_aa: CASSSRGSNQPQHF

j_call: TRBJ2-2
d_call: TRBD1
clone_size: once
v_call: TRBV28
cdr3_nt: TGTGCCAGCAGTTTTCCGGGACAGGGGGGGGCTGACACCGGGGAGCTGTTTTTT
cdr3_aa: CASSFPGQGGADTGELFF

j_call: TRBJ1-4
d_call: NA
clone_size: NA
v_call: TRBV4-1
cdr3_nt: TGCGCCAGCAGCGGACGTGGCGGGGAAAAACTGTTTTTT
cdr3_aa: CASSGRGGEKLFF

j_call: TRBJ2-1
d_call: TRBD2
clone_size: NA
v_call: TRBV6-1
cdr3_nt: TGTGCCAGCAGTGAATACCAATATAGGACTAGCGGGAGAGAAAATGAGCAGTTCTTC
cdr3_aa: CASSEYQYRTSGRENEQFF

j_call: TRBJ2-1
d_call: TRBD1
clone_size: NA
v_call: TRBV28
cdr3_nt: TGTGCCAGCAGGGCTACAGGGGACAATGAGCAGTTCTTC
cdr3_aa: CASRATGDNEQFF

j_call: TRBJ2-1
d_call: TRBD2
clone_size: once
v_call: TRBV10-3
cdr3_nt: TGTGCCATCAGAAACCCGCTACTAGCGAATGAGCAGTTCTTC
cdr3_aa: CAIRNPLLANEQFF

j_call: TRBJ2-3
d_call: NA
clone_size: NA
v_call: TRBV4-1
cdr3_nt: TGCGCCAGCAGCTTTCCATCCCCGACTAGTACGCAGTATTTT
cdr3_aa: CASSFPSPTSTQYF

j_call: TRBJ2-1
d_call: NA
clone_size: many
v_call: TRBV6-1
cdr3_nt: TGTGCCAGCAGTGAAGATGGCACCTACAATGAGCAGTTCTTC
cdr3_aa: CASSEDGTYNEQFF

j_call: TRBJ2-1
d_call: TRBD2
clone_size: NA
v_call: TRBV19
cdr3_nt: TGTGCCAGTAGTATAGCGGGAGGCTTGGATGAGCAGTTCTTC
cdr3_aa: CASSIAGGLDEQFF

j_call: TRBJ2-3
d_call: NA
clone_size: NA
v_call: TRBV13
cdr3_nt: TGTGCCAGCAGCTTAGTTATGTCTCGCACAGATACGCAGTATTTT
cdr3_aa: CASSLVMSRTDTQYF

j_call: TRBJ2-7
d_call: TRBD1
clone_size: NA
v_call: TRBV7-9
cdr3_nt: TGTGCCAGCAGCTTATCCTACAGGGGGGCCTCCTACGAGCAGTACTTC
cdr3_aa: CASSLSYRGASYEQYF

j_call: TRBJ1-1
d_call: NA
clone_size: NA
v_call: TRBV4-1
cdr3_nt: TGCGCCAGCAGCCATGGTCGGGGTATGAACACTGAAGCTTTCTTT
cdr3_aa: CASSHGRGMNTEAFF

j_call: TRBJ2-5
d_call: TRBD1
clone_size: NA
v_call: TRBV2
cdr3_nt: TGTGCCATCAAGGGACAGGGGGAGACCCAGTACTTC
cdr3_aa: CAIKGQGETQYF

j_call: TRBJ2-7
d_call: TRBD2
clone_size: NA
v_call: TRBV28
cdr3_nt: TGTGCCAGCAGTCCGGGACTAGCGGGAGACCTTCGGTACGAGCAGTACTTC
cdr3_aa: CASSPGLAGDLRYEQYF

j_call: TRBJ2-3
d_call: TRBD1
clone_size: NA
v_call: TRBV6-4
cdr3_nt: TGTGCCAGCAGTCCTGGACAGGGGGACCCCACAGATACGCAGTATTTT
cdr3_aa: CASSPGQGDPTDTQYF

j_call: TRBJ1-2
d_call: NA
clone_size: NA
v_call: TRBV6-5
cdr3_nt: TGTGCCAGCAGTACAGGGTACGGCTACACCTTC
cdr3_aa: CASSTGYGYTF

j_call: TRBJ2-5
d_call: TRBD1
clone_size: NA
v_call: TRBV18
cdr3_nt: TGTGCCAGCTCCCGACAGGGGGCAGGGGAAGAGACCCAGTACTTC
cdr3_aa: CASSRQGAGEETQYF

j_call: TRBJ1-1
d_call: NA
clone_size: few
v_call: TRBV2
cdr3_nt: TGTGCCAGCCCCCTCCTGGGAGGGGAGAACACTGAAGCTTTCTTT
cdr3_aa: CASPLLGGENTEAFF

j_call: TRBJ1-2
d_call: NA
clone_size: NA
v_call: TRBV2
cdr3_nt: TGTGCCAGCTGGGGGGGCGTCTATGGCTACACCTTC
cdr3_aa: CASWGGVYGYTF

j_call: TRBJ2-1
d_call: TRBD2
clone_size: medium-sized
v_call: TRBV2
cdr3_nt: TGTGCCAGCAGTCCGACTAGCGGGAGGGCCGATGAGCAGTTCTTC
cdr3_aa: CASSPTSGRADEQFF

j_call: TRBJ2-2
d_call: NA
clone_size: medium-sized
v_call: TRBV4-2
cdr3_nt: TGTGCCAGCAGCCAAGATCAAGGGGGGGCCGGGGAGCTGTTTTTT
cdr3_aa: CASSQDQGGAGELFF

j_call: TRBJ2-2
d_call: TRBD2
clone_size: NA
v_call: TRBV27
cdr3_nt: TGTGCCAGCAGTTGGGATCTTTCCGGCGGGAGTCACACCGGGGAGCTGTTTTTT
cdr3_aa: CASSWDLSGGSHTGELFF

j_call: TRBJ1-1
d_call: TRBD1
clone_size: few
v_call: TRBV25-1
cdr3_nt: TGTGCCAGCAGTGGCCCCGGGACAGGGGGTGAAGCTTTCTTT
cdr3_aa: CASSGPGTGGEAFF